The clone carrying this TCR beta chain came up many times. The antigen is unknown. This sample stems from a study of CD8+CD57+ T cells in acquired aplastic anemia. Background on the study: DNA from sorted CD4+ and CD8+ cells averaged around 3.5 ug. General study results and limits: There were twenty-nine CD8+ CDR3 sequences that occurred in both patients and controls.

Investigators profiled TCR beta VDJ and CDR3 from genomic DNA template. MiXCR, applied by TCRdb to the reads, yields one record per CDR3 protein. The table records 200,000 to 250,000 distinct CDR3 sequences, around 49% of them present only once. The patients chosen for sequencing had shown expansion of CD8+CD57+ cells (detected by flow cytometry). Germline V gives CDR1 KGHDR, CDR2 SFDVKD. The V end lost 4 bases, the J end lost 0 bases, and 15 bases lay between the germline ends. There are 16 residues in the CDR3. This clonotype was obtained from a human donor with aplastic anemia. The rearrangement uses TRBV24-1 and TRBJ2-7, with D maybe TRBD1 (5 bases). The sequenced material came from sorted CD4+, CD8+, or CD8+CD57+ T cells (not recorded which) from PBMCs. CDR3 nucleotides: TGTGCCACCAGTGAAATCAGGGTTTCCGACTCCTACGAGCAGTACTTC. It specifies CATSEIRVSDSYEQYF.